The present T cell receptor beta chain was sequenced within a study of breast tumors, draining lymph nodes, adjacent tissues. TCRdb used MiXCR to reprocess the multiplex PCR reads, holding one entry per CDR3 protein. The sample lists more than 10,000 distinct CDR3 sequences, roughly two thirds seen once, with about 43% in the top ten. The count of this clonotype is one. Its antigen remains unidentified. Study findings and constraints: Tumor and nontumor repertoires were significantly more similar in luminal-like than in basal-like breast cancer. Tumor TCR diversity was below lymph nodes but above nontumor tissue. Data only fit, rather than demonstrated, lymph node origin of most tumor T cells. The data were judged consistent with most tumor T cells coming from lymph node and expanding in tumor.

This TCR came from a female donor with breast cancer. Some clones in this sample may be carry-over from other donors' samples. The sequenced material came from tumor-adjacent breast tissue.

The CDR3 DNA is TGTGCCAGCAGCTTAGTAGGGCCGGGAGGGCCTAGAGATACGCAGTATTTT. It translates to CASSLVGPGGPRDTQYF. The rearrangement links TRBV7-2 to TRBJ2-3; 8 bases are shared with TRBD2. This CDR3 has 17 amino acids. After removal of 1 base from V and 5 bases from J, the junction contained 11 bases not matched to a gene. Germline V lookup: CDR1 SGHTA, CDR2 FQGNSA.